These T cell receptor beta chains were read from a single sample in a study of T cells expressing NK-cell markers. Each CDR3 protein gets one entry in TCRdb, which reprocessed the 5' RACE reads and gives no DNA. In all, the sample yields about 160,000 distinct CDR3 sequences. The sample consisted of blood T cells: a sorted CD56 or NKG2C T cell subset, CD4+ or CD8+ T cells, or bulk PBMC T cells (not recorded which). The source is a woman between 18 and 70 years old in good health. Both conserved end residues are part of each CDR3. Each record gives: J gene, V gene, CDR3 protein.

TRBJ2-3	TRBV20-1	CSASSAFRGGLDTQYF
TRBJ1-5	TRBV20-1	CSASGPYNQPQHF
TRBJ2-2	TRBV4-2	CASSQERPGTSGRNTGELFF
TRBJ1-5	TRBV21-1	CASSKAPYRGYSNQPQHF
TRBJ2-6	TRBV28	CASSKDRAFGANVLTF
TRBJ2-1	TRBV7-9	CASSLKGYEQFF
TRBJ2-3	TRBV2	CASSGQGSSSDTQYF
TRBJ2-2	TRBV3-1	CASSQEVAGGTGELFF
TRBJ2-6	TRBV5-1	CASSNRQDSGANVLTF
TRBJ2-5	TRBV15	CATSRPQTSGRRGVQETQYF
TRBJ1-1	TRBV6-1	CASSELGLNTEAFF
TRBJ2-3	TRBV20-1	CSARYRDRGADTQYF
TRBJ1-1	TRBV5-1	CASRQGEVNTEAFF
TRBJ2-3	TRBV7-2	CASSPWGPDTQYF
TRBJ2-1	TRBV7-2	CASSLVWGASYNEQFF
TRBJ1-2	TRBV5-1	CASSLVAQPYGYTF
TRBJ2-3	TRBV9	CASSVTIRDTQYF
TRBJ2-3	TRBV5-1	CASSLGLLAGPTDTQYF
TRBJ1-3	TRBV28	CASRRGQRGNTIYF
TRBJ1-1	TRBV19	CASMGRGRTEAFF
TRBJ2-5	TRBV7-6	CASSLAGAGETQYF
TRBJ1-1	TRBV7-2	CASSFATEAFF
TRBJ2-3	TRBV20-1	CSASDSGGGDTQYF
TRBJ2-5	TRBV27	CASSLLYQETQYF
TRBJ2-1	TRBV3-1	CASSQDLPGGTYNEQFF
TRBJ2-3	TRBV5-6	CASSGYSGRTQYF
TRBJ2-1	TRBV10-3	CAISGTAPGNEFF
TRBJ2-2	TRBV5-1	CASSHRVNTGELFF
TRBJ2-1	TRBV12-3/TRBV12-4	CASSFGALAAYNEQFF
TRBJ2-7	TRBV4-1	CASSPRDTGSYEQYF
TRBJ1-4	TRBV3-1	CASSQRFNEKLFF
TRBJ2-1	TRBV20-1	CSASSSGTVWGYNEQFF
TRBJ1-2	TRBV4-1	CASSQVLSKSGRLYGYTF
TRBJ1-4	TRBV4-1	CASSQEGSGVSGKLFF
TRBJ2-2	TRBV28	CASNLAGGATTGELFF
TRBJ1-6	TRBV6-1	CASSEARGRYNSPLHF
TRBJ2-1	TRBV20-1	CSASSPSAASYNEQFF
TRBJ2-7	TRBV25-1	CASSDRGVEQYF
TRBJ2-7	TRBV20-1	CSARGGDSLGEQYF
TRBJ2-3	TRBV5-1	CASSPDPNNPDTQYF
TRBJ2-5	TRBV20-1	CSARVVGERPQYF
TRBJ1-6	TRBV5-1	CASSFSTGLNSPLHF
TRBJ2-7	TRBV5-1	CASSSGTALYEQYF
TRBJ2-3	TRBV20-1	CSATTSLAASTDTQYF
TRBJ2-7	TRBV4-2	CASSEGEGDPYEQYF
TRBJ2-3	TRBV30	CASPPLAGTDTQYF
TRBJ2-7	TRBV2	CASSDNRGSGEQYF
TRBJ2-5	TRBV20-1	CSASGRGGRLETQYF
TRBJ2-1	TRBV20-1	CSARDSARDNEQFF
TRBJ2-7	TRBV5-6	CASSTNGQGASLEQYF
TRBJ2-3	TRBV20-1	CSVRAQGPDTQYF
TRBJ2-7	TRBV7-2	CASSQLGLYEQYF
TRBJ2-6	TRBV5-1	CASSLLTGGAGANVLTF
TRBJ2-7	TRBV29-1	CREERDRGIYEQYF
TRBJ2-2	TRBV7-3	CASSADRATGELFF
TRBJ1-2	TRBV4-2	CASSQGDRSHYGYTF
TRBJ2-3	TRBV12-3/TRBV12-4	CASSLWGTSGDITDTQYF